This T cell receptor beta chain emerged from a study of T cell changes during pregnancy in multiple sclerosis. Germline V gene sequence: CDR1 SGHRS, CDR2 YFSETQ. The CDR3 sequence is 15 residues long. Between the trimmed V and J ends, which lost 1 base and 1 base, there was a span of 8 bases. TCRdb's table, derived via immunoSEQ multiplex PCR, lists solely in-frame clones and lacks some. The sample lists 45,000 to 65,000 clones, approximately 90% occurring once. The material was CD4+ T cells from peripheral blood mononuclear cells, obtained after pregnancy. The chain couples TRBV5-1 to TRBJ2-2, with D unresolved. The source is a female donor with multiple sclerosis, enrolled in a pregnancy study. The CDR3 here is CASSLQGGNTGELFF. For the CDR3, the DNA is TGCGCCAGCAGCTTGCAAGGCGGGAACACCGGGGAGCTGTTTTTT.